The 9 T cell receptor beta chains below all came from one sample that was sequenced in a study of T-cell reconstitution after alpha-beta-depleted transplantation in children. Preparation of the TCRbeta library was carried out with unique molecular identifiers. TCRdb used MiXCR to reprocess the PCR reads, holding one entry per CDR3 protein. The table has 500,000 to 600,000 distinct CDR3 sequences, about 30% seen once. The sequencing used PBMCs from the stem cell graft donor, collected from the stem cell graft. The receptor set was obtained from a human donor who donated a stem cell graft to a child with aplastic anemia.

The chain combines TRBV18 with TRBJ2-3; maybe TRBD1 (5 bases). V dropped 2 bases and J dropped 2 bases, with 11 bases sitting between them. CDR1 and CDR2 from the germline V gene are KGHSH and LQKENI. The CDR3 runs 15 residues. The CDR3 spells CASSPDLTATDTQYF. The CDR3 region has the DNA TGTGCCAGCTCACCAGACCTGACAGCCACAGATACGCAGTATTTT.

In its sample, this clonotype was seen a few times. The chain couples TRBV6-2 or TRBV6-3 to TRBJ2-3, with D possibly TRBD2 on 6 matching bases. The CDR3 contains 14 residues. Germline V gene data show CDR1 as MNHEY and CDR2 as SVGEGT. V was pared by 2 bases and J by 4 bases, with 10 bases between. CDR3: CASSYGRESDTQYF. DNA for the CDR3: TGTGCCAGCAGTTACGGGCGGGAATCAGATACGCAGTATTTT.

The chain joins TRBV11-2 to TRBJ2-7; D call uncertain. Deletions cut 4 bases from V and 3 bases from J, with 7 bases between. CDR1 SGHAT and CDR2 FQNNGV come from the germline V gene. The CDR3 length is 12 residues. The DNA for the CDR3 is TGTGCCAGCAGCTCTAAAGACTACGAGCAGTACGTC. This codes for CASSSKDYEQYV.

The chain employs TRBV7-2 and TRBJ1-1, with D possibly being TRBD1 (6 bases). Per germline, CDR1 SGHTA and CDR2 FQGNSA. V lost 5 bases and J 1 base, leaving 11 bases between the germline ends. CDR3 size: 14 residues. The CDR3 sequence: CASSEGGKNTEAFF. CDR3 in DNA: TGTGCCAGCAGCGAGGGGGGAAAGAACACTGAAGCTTTCTTT.

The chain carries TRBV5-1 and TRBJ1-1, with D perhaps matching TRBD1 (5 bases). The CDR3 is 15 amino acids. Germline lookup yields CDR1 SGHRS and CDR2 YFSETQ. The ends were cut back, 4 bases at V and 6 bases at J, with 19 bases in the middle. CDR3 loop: CASSQGATRSAEAFF. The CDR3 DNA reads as TGCGCCAGCAGCCAGGGCGCTACTAGGTCCGCTGAAGCTTTCTTT.

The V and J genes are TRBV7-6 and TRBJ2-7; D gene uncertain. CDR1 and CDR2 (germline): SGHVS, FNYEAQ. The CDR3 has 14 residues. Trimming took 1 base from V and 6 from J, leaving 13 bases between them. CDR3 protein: CASSLGPEWGEQYF. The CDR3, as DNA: TGTGCCAGCAGCTTAGGACCCGAGTGGGGCGAGCAGTACTTC. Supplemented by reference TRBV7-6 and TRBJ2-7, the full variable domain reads GAGVSQSPRYKVTKRGQDVALRCDPISGHVSLYWYRQALGQGPEFLTYFNYEAQQDKSGLPNDRFSAERPEGSISTLTIQRTEQRDSAMYRCASSLGPEWGEQYFGPGTRLTVT.

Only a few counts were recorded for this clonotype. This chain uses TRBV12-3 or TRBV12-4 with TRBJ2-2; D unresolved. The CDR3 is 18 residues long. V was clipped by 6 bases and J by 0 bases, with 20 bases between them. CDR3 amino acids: CASSFSTASVANTGELFF. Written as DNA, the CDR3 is TGTGCCAGCAGCTTCTCTACAGCGTCTGTCGCGAACACCGGGGAGCTGTTTTTT.

In DNA, the CDR3 is TGTGCCAGCAGCCTGCCCAGGACCGCAGATACGCAGTATTTT. The encoded protein is CASSLPRTADTQYF. V and J are TRBV7-9 and TRBJ2-3; D call uncertain. Trimming left V 5 bases short and J 4 bases short, with 13 bases between. The germline gives CDR1 SEHNR, CDR2 FQNEAQ (reference sequence). This CDR3 is built from 14 residues.

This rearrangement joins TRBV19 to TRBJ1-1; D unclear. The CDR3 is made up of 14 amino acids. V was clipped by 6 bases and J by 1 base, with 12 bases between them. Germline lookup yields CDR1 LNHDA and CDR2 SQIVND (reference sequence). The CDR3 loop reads CASRTPPENTEAFF. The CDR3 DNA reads TGTGCCAGTAGGACCCCCCCAGAGAACACTGAAGCTTTCTTT.